Listed below are T cell receptor beta chains from one sample, sequenced in a study of T-cell memory formation after mild COVID-19. TCRdb fed the 5' RACE reads into MiXCR, producing one record per CDR3 protein. The sample records 550,000 to 600,000 distinct CDR3 sequences, 15% to 20% being singletons. The source material was PBMCs or a T cell subset sorted from them (not recorded which). These receptors were obtained from an adult woman who had mild COVID-19 (a few samples of this study predate the infection). Cell type and time point are not known. The CDR3 runs from the conserved cysteine through the conserved F or W. Each record gives: D gene, J gene, clone size, V gene, CDR3 DNA, CDR3 protein. A D gene is named only where the DNA matches it firmly. The size field is filled for only some rows; it gives once, few, many or a size class.

. TRBJ2-3 . TRBV12-3/TRBV12-4 TGTGCCAGCAGTTTACGTGGGTTAGATACGCAGTATTTT CASSLRGLDTQYF
. TRBJ2-3 few TRBV20-1 TGCAGTGCTAGCCGGTCGGGCTTGTTAACTAGCACAGATACGCAGTATTTT CSASRSGLLTSTDTQYF
. TRBJ2-2 few TRBV7-9 TGTGCCAGCAGGTCTGAGAGTTACCCCGCGAACACCGGGGAGCTGTTTTTT CASRSESYPANTGELFF
TRBD2 TRBJ2-4 few TRBV20-1 TGCAGTGCTAGAGGACTAGCTAACATTCAGTACTTC CSARGLANIQYF
. TRBJ2-3 few TRBV29-1 TGCAGCGTGCGGAGGGCAGGTTCAGATACGCAGTATTTT CSVRRAGSDTQYF
. TRBJ2-7 . TRBV5-1 TGCGCCAGCAGCTTAGTTCGGGGGCAGGAGCAGTACTTC CASSLVRGQEQYF
. TRBJ1-2 few TRBV5-4 TGTGCCAGCAGCCCCTTAACTGATGGCTACACCTTC CASSPLTDGYTF
. TRBJ2-1 few TRBV10-3 TGTGCCATCAGTGAGTCGGAGGGGATCAATGAGCAGTTCTTC CAISESEGINEQFF
. TRBJ2-3 few TRBV3-1 TGTGCCAGCAGGCCAGGGGGGCGGGACGGTGGAGATACGCAGTATTTT CASRPGGRDGGDTQYF
. TRBJ1-2 . TRBV11-1 TGTGCCAGCAGCCGACAAATCACGGAGACCTATGGCTACACCTTC CASSRQITETYGYTF
. TRBJ2-1 few TRBV15 TGTGCCACCAGCAGGGATAAGCGAGTAGTTTACAATGAGCAGTTCTTC CATSRDKRVVYNEQFF
. TRBJ1-1 . TRBV12-3/TRBV12-4 TGTGCCAGCAGCTTTGACCAGGGGTACACTGAAGCTTTCTTT CASSFDQGYTEAFF
. TRBJ2-3 . TRBV27 TGTGCCAGCAGATCCGACCGGAAAGCAGATACGCAGTATTTT CASRSDRKADTQYF
TRBD1 TRBJ1-1 few TRBV20-1 TGCAGTGCTCCGGGGACAGGGGAGACTGAAGCTTTCTTT CSAPGTGETEAFF
TRBD1 TRBJ2-2 few TRBV7-2 TGTGCCAGCAGACCCCCGGGACAGGGGTCCACCGGGGAGCTGTTTTTT CASRPPGQGSTGELFF
. TRBJ2-7 . TRBV10-3 TGTGCCATCAGTGAGTCGACGGGGGCGCGGGAGCAGTACTTC CAISESTGAREQYF
TRBD1 TRBJ2-5 few TRBV19 TGTGCCAGTAGTTTCCGGGACAGCCAAGAGACCCAGTACTTC CASSFRDSQETQYF
. TRBJ1-1 . TRBV18 TGTGCCAGCTCACCCCCGGGACCACGCCGGACTGAAGCTTTCTTT CASSPPGPRRTEAFF
. TRBJ2-5 . TRBV30 TGTGCCTGGCCCCTGGGAGTGTTTGGAGGGGGCTTGGAGACCCAGTACTTC CAWPLGVFGGGLETQYF
TRBD2 TRBJ2-7 few TRBV6-2/TRBV6-3 TGTGCCAGCAGTTACGGGACTAGCGCCTACGAGCAGTACTTC CASSYGTSAYEQYF
TRBD2 TRBJ2-2 . TRBV7-3 TGTGCCAGCAGCCAAACCGGGACTAGTGGTTTAGGGACCGGGGAGCTGTTTTTT CASSQTGTSGLGTGELFF
TRBD2 TRBJ2-5 few TRBV7-3 TGTGCCAGCAGCGCATCTTCACTAGCGGGAGCCAAAGAGACCCAGTACTTC CASSASSLAGAKETQYF
. TRBJ1-1 . TRBV7-8 TGTGCCAGCAGCCGGACGGACCGGCGGGCTTTCTTT CASSRTDRRAFF
. TRBJ1-2 . TRBV11-1 TGTGCCAGCAGCTTGGAGGACTCCCCTAGGCCCAACTATGGCTACACCTTC CASSLEDSPRPNYGYTF
. TRBJ2-2 . TRBV7-9 TGTGCCAGCAGCTTAGAATCGGGGATTAACACCGGGGAGCTGTTTTTT CASSLESGINTGELFF
TRBD1 TRBJ2-3 many TRBV2 TGTGCCAGCAGTGGGGGGACAGCTAGCACAGATACGCAGTATTTT CASSGGTASTDTQYF
TRBD2 TRBJ2-1 many TRBV5-1 TGCGCCAGCAGCTCGATGCTAGAGCGGGAGGGCCGTAATGAGCAGTTCTTC CASSSMLEREGRNEQFF
TRBD2 TRBJ2-1 . TRBV6-2/TRBV6-3 TGTGCCAGCAGTTACGGACTAGCGGGAGGCTTTGAGCAGTTCTTC CASSYGLAGGFEQFF
. TRBJ2-2 few TRBV6-5 TGTGCCAGCAAACCAACAGCTGGGCTGGCGAGGAGTAACCCCGGGGAGCTGTTTTTT CASKPTAGLARSNPGELFF
TRBD1 TRBJ2-7 few TRBV10-3 TGTGCCATCAAGGGGACAGAGTCCTACGAGCAGTACTTC CAIKGTESYEQYF
TRBD1 TRBJ1-1 . TRBV2 TGTGCCACTGCTCAAACAGAGGGGGCTATGAACACTGAAGCTTTCTTT CATAQTEGAMNTEAFF
. TRBJ1-3 few TRBV11-2 TGTGCCAGCAGCTTAGATCGGAACACCATATATTTT CASSLDRNTIYF
TRBD1 TRBJ1-5 few TRBV7-2 TGTGCCAGCAGCTTAGAGACAGGGTTCTATAGCAATCAGCCCCAGCATTTT CASSLETGFYSNQPQHF
TRBD2 TRBJ2-5 few TRBV25-1 TGTGCCACAGGGACTAGCGGGTCGTACCAAGAGACCCAGTACTTC CATGTSGSYQETQYF
. TRBJ2-3 few TRBV20-1 TGCAGTGCCGGGGTTGAGGGGGGGCTCGGAGATACGCAGTATTTT CSAGVEGGLGDTQYF
. TRBJ2-3 . TRBV30 TGTGCCTGGAGACGGGGGCACACAGATACGCAGTATTTT CAWRRGHTDTQYF